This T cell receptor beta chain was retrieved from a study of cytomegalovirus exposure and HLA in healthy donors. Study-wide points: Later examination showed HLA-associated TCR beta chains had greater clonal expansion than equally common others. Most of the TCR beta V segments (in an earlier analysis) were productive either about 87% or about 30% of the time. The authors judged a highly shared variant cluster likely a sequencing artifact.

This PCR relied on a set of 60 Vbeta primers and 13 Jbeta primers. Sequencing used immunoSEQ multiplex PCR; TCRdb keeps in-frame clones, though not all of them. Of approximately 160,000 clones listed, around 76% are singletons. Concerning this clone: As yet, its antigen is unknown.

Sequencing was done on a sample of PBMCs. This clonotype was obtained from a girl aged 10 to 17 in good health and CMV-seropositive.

DNA of the CDR3: TGTGCTAGTGGTTTGGACAGGAATGAGCAGTTCTTC. Its protein product is CASGLDRNEQFF. The chain is built from TRBV12-5 and TRBJ2-1; the D gene is possibly TRBD1 (5 bases). CDR3 length equals 12 residues. Trimming shortened V by 1 base and J by 7 bases, and 5 bases separated the two germline ends. CDR1 LGHNT and CDR2 FRNRAP come from the germline V gene.